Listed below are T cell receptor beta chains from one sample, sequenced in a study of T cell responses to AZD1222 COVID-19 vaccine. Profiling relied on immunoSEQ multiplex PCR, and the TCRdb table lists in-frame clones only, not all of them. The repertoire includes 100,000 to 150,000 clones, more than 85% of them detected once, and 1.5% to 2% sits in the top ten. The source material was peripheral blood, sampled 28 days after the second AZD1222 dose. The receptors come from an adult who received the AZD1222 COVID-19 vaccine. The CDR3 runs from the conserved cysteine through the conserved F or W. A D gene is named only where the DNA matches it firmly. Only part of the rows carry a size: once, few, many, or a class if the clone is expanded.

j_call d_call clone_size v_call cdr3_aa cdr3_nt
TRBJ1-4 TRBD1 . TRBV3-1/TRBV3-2 CASSYGTGSNEKLFF TGTGCCAGCAGCTACGGGACAGGGAGCAATGAAAAACTGTTTTTT
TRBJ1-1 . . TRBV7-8 CASSSDIETEAFF TGTGCCAGCAGCTCGGACATAGAAACTGAAGCTTTCTTT
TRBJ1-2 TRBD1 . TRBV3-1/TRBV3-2 CASSQGQGGGGYTF TGTGCCAGCAGCCAAGGACAGGGGGGAGGTGGCTACACCTTC
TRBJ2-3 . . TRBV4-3 CASSHRSYSTDTQYF TGCGCCAGCAGCCACCGCAGCTATAGCACAGATACGCAGTATTTT
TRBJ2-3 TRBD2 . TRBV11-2 CASSSFGSGSFRDTQYF TGTGCCAGCAGCTCTTTTGGTAGCGGGAGTTTTAGAGATACGCAGTATTTT
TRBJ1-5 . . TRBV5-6 CASSFYRDLNRDQPQHF TGTGCCAGCAGCTTCTACCGGGACTTAAACAGGGATCAGCCCCAGCATTTT
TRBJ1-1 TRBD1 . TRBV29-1 CSVTGQGFEAFF TGCAGCGTTACGGGACAGGGTTTTGAAGCTTTCTTT
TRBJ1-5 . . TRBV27 CASSYSGTQPQHF TGTGCCAGCAGTTATTCAGGGACTCAGCCCCAGCATTTT
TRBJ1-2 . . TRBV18 CASSPQGGPNYGYTF TGTGCCAGCTCACCACAGGGGGGACCTAACTATGGCTACACCTTC
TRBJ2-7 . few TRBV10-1 CASQHVLAARSYEQYF TGCGCCAGCCAACACGTTTTGGCAGCGCGGTCCTACGAGCAGTACTTC
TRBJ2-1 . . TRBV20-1 CSARDNEQFF TGCAGTGCGCGAGACAATGAGCAGTTCTTC
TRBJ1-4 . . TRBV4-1 CASSQTFATNEKLFF TGCGCCAGCAGCCAAACATTCGCAACTAATGAAAAACTGTTTTTT
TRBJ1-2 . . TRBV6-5 CASSYEGGSYGYTF TGTGCCAGCAGTTACGAGGGCGGAAGCTATGGCTACACCTTC
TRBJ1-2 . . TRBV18 CASSAAGTANYGYTF TGTGCCAGCTCCGCGGCGGGTACCGCTAACTATGGCTACACCTTC
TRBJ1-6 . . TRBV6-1 CASSEMASSYNSPLHF TGTGCCAGCAGTGAAATGGCGAGCTCCTATAATTCACCCCTCCACTTT